These 19 T cell receptor beta chains were all obtained from the same sample, sequenced in a study of T cells in Graves' hyperthyroidism and ophthalmopathy. Amplified TCR beta CDR3 regions derived from RNA transcripts. Using the HTBI primer set, a first-round RT-PCR was run on the TCR CDR3. TCRdb reprocessed the multiplex PCR reads via MiXCR and lists one record per CDR3 protein. Here the sample spans 500,000 to 600,000 distinct CDR3 sequences, around 43% being singletons. Sequenced sample: peripheral blood or thyroid tissue (not recorded which). These receptors were taken from an adult woman with Graves' disease, either hyperthyroidism or ophthalmopathy (not recorded which).

This clonotype was picked up many times. The V call is TRBV4-1, the J call TRBJ2-2; D call uncertain. Germline V gives CDR1 MGHRA, CDR2 YSYEKL. The V end was cut by 4 bases, the J end by 8 bases, with 8 bases between. The CDR3 extends over 12 amino acids. This CDR3 is CASSPMGGELFF. The DNA for the CDR3 is TGCGCCAGCAGCCCTATGGGTGGGGAGCTGTTTTTT.

This clonotype showed up just a few times. This chain links TRBV5-1 with TRBJ1-4, with a weak D call TRBD1 (6 bases). The germline CDR1 and CDR2 sequences are SGHRS and YFSETQ. This CDR3 contains 15 residues. V lost 0 bases and J lost 3, with 9 bases in between. The CDR3 coding sequence is TGCGCCAGCAGCTTGGAGAACAGGGCTAATGAAAAACTGTTTTTT. This encodes CASSLENRANEKLFF. Using reference TRBV5-1 and TRBJ1-4 for the parts outside the CDR3, the full variable domain is KAGVTQTPRYLIKTRGQQVTLSCSPISGHRSVSWYQQTPGQGLQFLFEYFSETQRNKGNFPGRFSGRQFSNSRSEMNVSTLELGDSALYLCASSLENRANEKLFFGSGTQLSVL.

The chain is built from TRBV4-1 and TRBJ1-5; 7 bases fit TRBD1. Germline trimming cut 1 base from V and 5 bases from J; bases unmatched to any gene: 8. This CDR3 contains 16 residues. The germline CDR1 and CDR2 sequences are MGHRA and YSYEKL. The CDR3 sequence: CASSQVAGGADQPQHF. Written as DNA, the CDR3 is TGCGCCAGCAGCCAAGTGGCAGGGGGGGCCGATCAGCCCCAGCATTTT.

The chain employs TRBV7-9 and TRBJ1-1; 7 bases are shared with TRBD1. This CDR3 is 15 amino acids long. The V gene end was trimmed by 2 bases and the J gene end by 5 bases; junction bases not matched to a gene: 8. The germline V gene encodes CDR1 SEHNR and CDR2 FQNEAQ (reference sequence). DNA of the CDR3: TGTGCCAGCAGCTTAAGGACAGGCCGAGAAACTGAAGCTTTCTTT. Residues: CASSLRTGRETEAFF.

This rearrangement joins TRBV6-5 to TRBJ1-6; 9 bases map to TRBD1. The CDR3 covers 15 residues. Germline CDR1 is MNHEY and CDR2 is SVGAGI. Trimming removed 6 bases from V and 5 bases from J; junction bases left unmatched: 5. CDR3 sequence (DNA): TGTGCCAGCAGCGGACAGGGGTCTGATAATTCACCCCTCCACTTT. It codes for CASSGQGSDNSPLHF.

Only a few counts were recorded for this clonotype. V is TRBV29-1 and J is TRBJ1-2; D is unresolved. Germline CDR1 reads SQVTM; CDR2 reads ANQGSEA. V lost 4 bases and J 8 bases, leaving 5 bases between the germline ends. This CDR3 region has 9 residues. CDR3 in amino acids: CSVVRGYTF. The CDR3 region has the DNA TGCAGCGTTGTACGCGGCTACACCTTC.

This clonotype was detected ten times or more. The V gene is TRBV2, the J gene TRBJ1-3, with D perhaps matching TRBD1 (6 bases). With 6 bases removed from V and 2 bases from J, the gap between germline ends came to 11 bases. CDR3 length equals 14 residues. Germline V gives CDR1 SNHLY, CDR2 FYNNEI. CDR3 protein: CASRTTGTGNTIYF. The CDR3 DNA reads TGTGCCAGCAGAACCACAGGGACTGGAAACACCATATATTTT.

This clonotype was seen a handful of times. The V gene is TRBV27, the J gene TRBJ1-6, with D possibly matching TRBD1 (6 bases). The germline CDR1 and CDR2 sequences are MNHEY and SMNVEV (reference sequence). The V end lost 3 bases, the J end lost 8 bases, and 11 bases lay between the germline ends. CDR3 length: 14 amino acids. The CDR3 loop reads CASSFGRGDSPLHF. In DNA form, the CDR3 reads TGTGCCAGCAGTTTTGGCAGGGGAGATTCACCCCTCCACTTT.

This clonotype was recorded a few times. The V gene is TRBV6-6, the J gene TRBJ1-2, with TRBD1 as a possible D gene (6 bases). CDR3 size: 15 residues. Germline loops: CDR1 MNHNY, CDR2 SVGAGI (reference sequence). Trimming left V 6 bases short and J 5 bases short, with 19 bases between. In nucleotides, the CDR3 is TGTGCCAGCAGCCCTAGGGAGGACAGTAGATATGGCTACACCTTC. Translated: CASSPREDSRYGYTF.

This clonotype is a singleton in its sample. This chain uses TRBV7-2 with TRBJ2-7, with D hard to call. This CDR3 has 13 amino acids. Looked up from germline, CDR1 is SGHTA and CDR2 is FQGNSA. Trimming stripped 3 bases from V and 1 base from J, with 7 bases between. The CDR3 sequence is CASSFQASYEQYF. Here the CDR3 DNA reads TGTGCCAGCAGCTTCCAGGCGTCCTACGAGCAGTACTTC.

The chain has TRBV7-2 and TRBJ2-5, with TRBD1 identical over 9 bases. Germline values: CDR1 SGHTA, CDR2 FQGNSA. The V gene end was trimmed by 0 bases and the J gene end by 0 bases; junction bases not matched to a gene: 5. The CDR3 totals 17 residues. The CDR3 DNA reads as TGTGCCAGCAGCTTAGCTCCGACAGGGGGATACCAAGAGACCCAGTACTTC. Amino acids: CASSLAPTGGYQETQYF.

This clonotype was recorded many times. The CDR3 DNA follows: TGCAGTGCTAGGGGACAGACCCTAGCCCAGTACTTC. Translated: CSARGQTLAQYF. V is TRBV20-1 and J is TRBJ2-5, with 7 bases that match TRBD1. The germline CDR1 and CDR2 sequences are DFQATT and SNEGSKA (reference sequence). The CDR3 runs to 12 residues. V lost 3 bases, J lost 9 bases, and 7 bases stayed unmatched.

The genes are TRBV11-2 and TRBJ1-6; D remains unclear. Germline loops: CDR1 SGHAT, CDR2 FQNNGV. The CDR3 has 13 residues. V shed 5 bases and J shed 8 bases, with 10 bases lying between them. The CDR3 reads CASSERVDSPLHF. The CDR3 region has the DNA TGTGCCAGCAGCGAACGGGTGGATTCACCCCTCCACTTT.

This clonotype came up many times. This rearrangement joins TRBV20-1 to TRBJ2-7, with TRBD1 identical over 11 bases. Germline V gives CDR1 DFQATT, CDR2 SNEGSKA (reference sequence). This CDR3 spans 15 amino acids. V was clipped by 2 bases and J by 4 bases; unmatched bases: 7. The CDR3 DNA is TGCAGTGCTAGACTCGGGACAGGGGGAACATACGAGCAGTACTTC. Translated, it gives CSARLGTGGTYEQYF.

The chain employs TRBV6-5 and TRBJ2-7, with 8 nucleotides matching TRBD1. Germline V gives CDR1 MNHEY, CDR2 SVGAGI. There are 14 residues in the CDR3. With V trimmed by 0 bases and J by 4 bases, 2 bases remained unmatched. The CDR3 sequence: CASSYSNRGYEQYF. Written as DNA, the CDR3 is TGTGCCAGCAGTTACTCGAACAGGGGGTACGAGCAGTACTTC.

The sample holds many counts of this clonotype. The chain employs TRBV20-1 and TRBJ2-5, with 11 bases that match TRBD2. The junction had 3 bases not matched to a gene; V was cut back by 4 bases and J by 2 bases. The CDR3 spans 14 residues. Germline CDR1 is DFQATT and CDR2 is SNEGSKA (reference sequence). The CDR3 DNA sequence: TGCAGTGCTACCCTAGCGGGAGGTCAAGAGACCCAGTACTTC. This sequence encodes CSATLAGGQETQYF.

Ten or more counts support this clonotype. V usage is TRBV19 and J usage is TRBJ2-7, with D perhaps TRBD2 (7 bases). Trimming took off 8 bases at V and 4 bases at J, with 15 bases between the two ends. The germline V gene has CDR1 LNHDA and CDR2 SQIVND (reference sequence). The CDR3 covers 13 residues. CDR3 residues: CASRGAFTYEQYF. CDR3 DNA sequence: TGTGCCAGTCGGGGGGCCTTCACGTACGAGCAGTACTTC. Together with reference TRBV19 and TRBJ2-7, the CDR3 gives the full variable domain: DGGITQSPKYLFRKEGQNVTLSCEQNLNHDAMYWYRQDPGQGLRLIYYSQIVNDFQKGDIAEGYSVSREKKESFPLTVTSAQKNPTAFYLCASRGAFTYEQYFGPGTRLTVT.

Points on this clonotype: The missing conserved phenylalanine or tryptophan at the end of this CDR3 makes a read error likely. This chain connects TRBV9 to TRBJ1-6; TRBD1 might be the D (5 bases). Trimming shortened V by 3 bases and J by 10 bases, and 17 bases separated the two germline ends. The CDR3 is 15 residues long. CDR1 is SGDLS, CDR2 YYNGEE, per germline. Here the CDR3 DNA reads TGTGCCAGCAGCGGGGGCGGAGGGGTGGACTCACCCCTCCACCTT. Amino acid sequence: CASSGGGGVDSPLHL.

The chain uses TRBV20-1 and TRBJ1-1; maybe TRBD1 (6 bases). The CDR3 totals 14 residues. Germline CDR1 is DFQATT and CDR2 is SNEGSKA (reference sequence). V lost 6 bases to trimming and J lost 2 bases, with 16 bases between them. CDR3 DNA sequence: TGCAGTGCCACCGAGGGGGGTGGTAACACTGAAGCTTTCTTT. This codes for CSATEGGGNTEAFF.